This T cell receptor beta chain was captured by sequencing in a study of cytomegalovirus exposure and HLA in healthy donors. Broader study findings: It was assumed in the presence/absence analyses that sequencing depth was roughly uniform across donors. Association of a missense DCLRE1C variant with TCR beta V- and J-gene trimming was reported in a later analysis. For most TCR sequences rarity was the rule, although some public TCRs occurred in many donors. Within a later analysis, the majority of CMV-associated TCR beta chains appeared HLA-restricted.

With 60 Vbeta and 13 Jbeta primers, the PCR was carried out. Only in-frame clones appear in the TCRdb table, and some are missing; sequencing was by immunoSEQ multiplex PCR. The table shows over 150,000 clones, with over 70% occurring only once. Remarks on this clone: Its specificity is unknown.

This CDR3 is 16 amino acids long. CDR1 is SGHAT, CDR2 FQDESV, per germline (reference sequence). The trim removed 2 bases at V and 7 bases at J, leaving 11 bases unmatched. Specimen: PBMCs. This clonotype was obtained from a young man in good health and CMV-seropositive. The chain employs TRBV11-1 and TRBJ2-7, with TRBD1 matching 10 bases. For the CDR3, the DNA is TGTGCCAGCAGCTTAAATACCCCGGGACAGGGGTGGGAGCAGTACTTC. It yields the protein CASSLNTPGQGWEQYF.